This T cell receptor (beta chain) came from a study of cytomegalovirus exposure and HLA in healthy donors. As for the study in general: Ancestry clustering placed more than 65% of roughly 410 genotyped donors in the Caucasian-associated cluster. The study's findings and limits: With DRB1 most and HLA-C fewest, TCR association rates differed between HLA loci in a later analysis. Using the classifier, cytomegalovirus status was reportedly diagnosed with high specificity and sensitivity.

About this clone: Antigen specificity is unknown.

Primers for the PCR totalled 60 Vbeta and 13 Jbeta. Sequencing was performed with immunoSEQ multiplex PCR; in TCRdb, only in-frame clones are kept and a portion is missing. The sample includes around 140,000 clones, 70% to 80% of them seen just once. The germline gives CDR1 SGHKS, CDR2 YYEKEE (reference sequence). The CDR3 consists of 13 residues. Between the trimmed V and J ends, which lost 1 base and 5 bases, there was a span of 7 bases. This chain uses TRBV5-5 with TRBJ2-1; possible D gene TRBD1, 5 bases. The sequencing input was PBMCs. The TCR was taken from a female donor in good health and CMV-seronegative. CDR3 coding DNA: TGTGCCAGCAGCTTGACAGGAGACAATGAGCAGTTCTTC. Residues: CASSLTGDNEQFF.